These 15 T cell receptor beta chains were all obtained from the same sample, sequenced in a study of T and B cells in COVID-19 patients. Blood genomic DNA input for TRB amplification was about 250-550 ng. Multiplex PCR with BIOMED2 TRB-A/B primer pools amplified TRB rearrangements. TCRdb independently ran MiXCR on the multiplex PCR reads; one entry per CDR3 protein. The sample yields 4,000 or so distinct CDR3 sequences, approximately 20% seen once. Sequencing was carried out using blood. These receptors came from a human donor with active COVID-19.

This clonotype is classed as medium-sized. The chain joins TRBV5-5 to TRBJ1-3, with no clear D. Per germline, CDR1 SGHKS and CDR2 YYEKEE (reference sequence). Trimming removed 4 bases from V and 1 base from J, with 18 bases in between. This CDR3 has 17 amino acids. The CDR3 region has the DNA TGTGCCAGCAGCCCCGAAATGGCGCCATTTTCTGGAAACACCATATATTTT. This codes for CASSPEMAPFSGNTIYF.

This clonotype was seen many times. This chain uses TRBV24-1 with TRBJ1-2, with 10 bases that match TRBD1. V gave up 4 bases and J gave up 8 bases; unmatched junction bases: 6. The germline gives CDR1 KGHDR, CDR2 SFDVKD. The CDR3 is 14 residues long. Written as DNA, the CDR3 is TGTGCCACCAGTGACCCCCGGACAGGGGGGGGCTACACCTTC. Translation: CATSDPRTGGGYTF.

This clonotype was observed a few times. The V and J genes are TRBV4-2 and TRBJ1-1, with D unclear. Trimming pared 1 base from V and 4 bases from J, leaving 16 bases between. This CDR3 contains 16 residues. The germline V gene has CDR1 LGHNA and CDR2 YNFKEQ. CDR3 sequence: CASSQVGALSSTEAFF. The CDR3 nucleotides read TGTGCCAGCAGCCAAGTGGGTGCCCTTAGCAGCACTGAAGCTTTCTTT.

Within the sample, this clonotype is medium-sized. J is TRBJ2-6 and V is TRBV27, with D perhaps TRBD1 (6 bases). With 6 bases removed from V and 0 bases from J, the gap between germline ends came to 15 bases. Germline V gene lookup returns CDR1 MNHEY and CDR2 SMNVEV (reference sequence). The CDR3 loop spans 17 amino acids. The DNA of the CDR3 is TGTGCCAGCAGATCCGGGACAACCAGCTCTGGGGCCAACGTCCTGACTTTC. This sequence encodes CASRSGTTSSGANVLTF.

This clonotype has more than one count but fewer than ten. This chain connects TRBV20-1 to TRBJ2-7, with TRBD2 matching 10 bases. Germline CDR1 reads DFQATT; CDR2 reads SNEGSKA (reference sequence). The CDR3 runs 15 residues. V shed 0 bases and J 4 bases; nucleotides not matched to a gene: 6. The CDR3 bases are TGCAGTGCTAGAGATGGCGGACTAGCGGCGTACGAGCAGTACTTC. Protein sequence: CSARDGGLAAYEQYF.

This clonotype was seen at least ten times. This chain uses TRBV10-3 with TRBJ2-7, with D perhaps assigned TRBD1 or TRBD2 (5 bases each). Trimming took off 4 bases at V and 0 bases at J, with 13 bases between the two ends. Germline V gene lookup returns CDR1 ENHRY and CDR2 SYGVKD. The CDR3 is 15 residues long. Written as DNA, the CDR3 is TGTGCCATCAGTGGGGGAGAAGGGGCCTCCTACGAGCAGTACTTC. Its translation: CAISGGEGASYEQYF.

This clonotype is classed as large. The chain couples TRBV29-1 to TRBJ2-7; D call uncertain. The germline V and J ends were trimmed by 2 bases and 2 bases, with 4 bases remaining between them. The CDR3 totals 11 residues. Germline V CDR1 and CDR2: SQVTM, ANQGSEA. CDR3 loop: CSVETAYEQYF. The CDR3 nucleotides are TGCAGCGTTGAAACGGCCTACGAGCAGTACTTC.

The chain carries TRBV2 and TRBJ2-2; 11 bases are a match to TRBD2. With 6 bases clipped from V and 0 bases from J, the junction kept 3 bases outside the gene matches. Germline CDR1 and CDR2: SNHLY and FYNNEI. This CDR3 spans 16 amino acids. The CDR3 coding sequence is TGTGCCAGCAGGGGGGGACTAGCGGCGAACACCGGGGAGCTGTTTTTT. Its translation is CASRGGLAANTGELFF.

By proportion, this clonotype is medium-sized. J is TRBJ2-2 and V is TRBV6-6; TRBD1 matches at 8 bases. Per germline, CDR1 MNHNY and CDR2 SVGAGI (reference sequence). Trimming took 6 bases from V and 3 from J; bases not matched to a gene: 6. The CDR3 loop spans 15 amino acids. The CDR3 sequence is CASSGGQGHTGELFF. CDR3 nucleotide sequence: TGTGCCAGCAGCGGTGGACAGGGTCACACCGGGGAGCTGTTTTTT.

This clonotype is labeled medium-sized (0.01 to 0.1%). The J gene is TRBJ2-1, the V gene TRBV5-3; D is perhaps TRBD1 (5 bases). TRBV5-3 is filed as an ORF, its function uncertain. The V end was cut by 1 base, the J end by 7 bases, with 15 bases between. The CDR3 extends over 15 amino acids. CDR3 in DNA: TGTGCCAGAAGCTTGAGGGCAGGGATTGGGAATGAGCAGTTCTTC. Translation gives CARSLRAGIGNEQFF.

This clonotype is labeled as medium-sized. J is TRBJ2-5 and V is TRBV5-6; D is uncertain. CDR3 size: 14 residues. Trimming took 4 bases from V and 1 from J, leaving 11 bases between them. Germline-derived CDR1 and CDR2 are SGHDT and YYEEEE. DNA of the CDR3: TGTGCCAGCAGCCCCTTGGGTTTCCAAGAGACCCAGTACTTC. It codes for CASSPLGFQETQYF. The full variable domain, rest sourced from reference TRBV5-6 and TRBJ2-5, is DAGVTQSPTHLIKTRGQQVTLRCSPKSGHDTVSWYQQALGQGPQFIFQYYEEEERQRGNFPDRFSGHQFPNYSSELNVNALLLGDSALYLCASSPLGFQETQYFGPGTRLLVL.

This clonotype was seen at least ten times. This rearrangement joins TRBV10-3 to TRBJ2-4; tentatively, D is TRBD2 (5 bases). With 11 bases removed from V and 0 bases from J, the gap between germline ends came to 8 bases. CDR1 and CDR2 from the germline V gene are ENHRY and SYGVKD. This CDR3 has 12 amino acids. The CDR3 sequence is CACGGAKNIQYF. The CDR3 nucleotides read TGTGCCTGTGGAGGAGCCAAAAACATTCAGTACTTC.

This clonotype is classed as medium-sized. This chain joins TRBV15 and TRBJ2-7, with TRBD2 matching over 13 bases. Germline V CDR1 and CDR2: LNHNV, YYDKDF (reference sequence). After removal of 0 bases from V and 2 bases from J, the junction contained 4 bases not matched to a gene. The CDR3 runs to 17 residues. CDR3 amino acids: CATSREKGLAGAYEQYF. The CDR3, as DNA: TGTGCCACCAGCAGAGAAAAAGGACTAGCGGGGGCCTACGAGCAGTACTTC.

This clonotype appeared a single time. As DNA, the CDR3 is TGTGCCACCGGGGGGGGGGAGGGCCCGAGCACAGATACGCAGTATTTT. Residues: CATGGGEGPSTDTQYF. J is TRBJ2-3 and V is TRBV6-5; 8 bases are a match to TRBD2. V gave up 10 bases and J gave up 0 bases; unmatched junction bases: 12. CDR3 length equals 16 residues. The germline CDR1 and CDR2 sequences are MNHEY and SVGAGI.

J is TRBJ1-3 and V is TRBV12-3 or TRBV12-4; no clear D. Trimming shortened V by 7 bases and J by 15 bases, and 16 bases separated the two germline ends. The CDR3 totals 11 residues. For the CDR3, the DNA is TGTGCCAGCACTAAGGTTGAAGCCAAATATTTT. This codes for CASTKVEAKYF.